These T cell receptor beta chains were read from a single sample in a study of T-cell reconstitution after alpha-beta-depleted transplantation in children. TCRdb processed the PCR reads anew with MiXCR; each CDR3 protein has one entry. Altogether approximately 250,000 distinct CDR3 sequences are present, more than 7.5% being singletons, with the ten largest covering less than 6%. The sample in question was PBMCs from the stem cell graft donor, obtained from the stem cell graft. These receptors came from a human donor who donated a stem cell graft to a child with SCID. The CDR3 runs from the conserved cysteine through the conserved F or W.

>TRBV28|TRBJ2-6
CASSLGGSIVLTF
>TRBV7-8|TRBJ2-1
CASSLGAQEQFF
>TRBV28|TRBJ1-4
CATRDRANEKLFF
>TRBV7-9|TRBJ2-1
CASSPTIFPYNEQFF
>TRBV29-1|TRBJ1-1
CSVANRAYYTTEAFF
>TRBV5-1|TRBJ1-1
CASSGRTGSLGEAFF
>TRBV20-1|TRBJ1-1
CSARGSGRTEAFF
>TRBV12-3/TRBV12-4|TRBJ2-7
CASSPNMYRQYF
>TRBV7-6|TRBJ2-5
CASSLLPGQGRETQYF
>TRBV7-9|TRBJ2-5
CASSREIGETQYF
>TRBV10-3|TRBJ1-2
CAIRGPVRGYGYTF
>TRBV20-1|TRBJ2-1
CSASPLAGGVNEQFF
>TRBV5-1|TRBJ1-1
CASSGQGNTEAFF
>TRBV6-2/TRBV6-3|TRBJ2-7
CASSYDGYEQYF
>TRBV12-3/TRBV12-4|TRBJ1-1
CASSFVTEAFF
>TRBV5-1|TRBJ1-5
CASSPQGSQGNQPQHF
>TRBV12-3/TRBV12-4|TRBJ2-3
CASSFPRAGGADTQYF
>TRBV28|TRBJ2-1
CASSPTGAGGYNEQFF
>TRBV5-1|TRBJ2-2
CASSPARGGSWNTGELFF
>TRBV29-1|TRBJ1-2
CSVEDRRGGYTF
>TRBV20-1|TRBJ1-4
CSAPPLGQHNEKLFF
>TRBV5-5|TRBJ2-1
CASSSRQGGTYNEQFF
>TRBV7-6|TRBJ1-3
CASSHGQLTSGNTIYF
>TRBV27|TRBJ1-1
CASSLYFRGPGDTEAFF
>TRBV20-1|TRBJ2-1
CSARELTGGNEQFF
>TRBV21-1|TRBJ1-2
CASSPRTDYGYTF
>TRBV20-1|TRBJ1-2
CSARDGVAGRRGYTF
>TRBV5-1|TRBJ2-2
CASAEGANTGELFF
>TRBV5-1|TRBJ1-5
CASSLAPGNQPQHF
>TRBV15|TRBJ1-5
CATSRDPGGQPQHF
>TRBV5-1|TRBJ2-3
CASSFPGIPDTQYF
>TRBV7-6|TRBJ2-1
CASSSRLAGGSYNEQFF
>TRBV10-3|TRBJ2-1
CAISDGGQGNEHEQFF
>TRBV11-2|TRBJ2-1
CASSLDPLQGVGLFF
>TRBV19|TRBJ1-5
CASSMGDRGPGQPQHF
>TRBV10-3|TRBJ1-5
CAIKGEGSFWPQHF
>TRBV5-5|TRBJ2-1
CASSFLQGAINEQFF